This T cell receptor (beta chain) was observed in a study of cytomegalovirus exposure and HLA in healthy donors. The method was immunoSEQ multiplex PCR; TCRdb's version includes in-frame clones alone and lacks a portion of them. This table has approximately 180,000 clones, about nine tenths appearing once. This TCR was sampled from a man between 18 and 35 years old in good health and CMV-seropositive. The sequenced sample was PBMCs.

The CDR3: CASSRGDRQETQYF. The DNA for the CDR3 is TGTGCCAGCAGCCGGGGCGACAGGCAAGAGACCCAGTACTTC. The chain carries TRBV7-3 and TRBJ2-5; D may be TRBD1 (6 bases). CDR1 and CDR2 from the germline V gene are SGHTA and FQGTGA. Trimming shortened V by 5 bases and J by 2 bases, and 12 bases separated the two germline ends. This CDR3 is built from 14 residues.